A selection of T cell receptor beta chains follows, all from one sample in a study of cytomegalovirus exposure and HLA in healthy donors. The protocol was immunoSEQ multiplex PCR, while the TCRdb copy is restricted to in-frame clones and leaves out a portion. The sample includes 140,000 to 150,000 clones, 70% of them seen just once. Sequencing input: PBMCs. The origin of the receptors is a woman aged 55-70 years in good health and CMV-seropositive. The CDR3 runs from the conserved cysteine through the conserved F or W. A D gene is named only where the DNA matches it firmly. Expanded clones are given a class, and other clones once, few, many or no size at all.

v_gene: TRBV27
j_gene: TRBJ2-2
d_gene: -
abundance: -
CDR3nt: TGTGCCAGCACCGTATGGGGGGGCGCCGGGGAGCTGTTTTTT
CDR3aa: CASTVWGGAGELFF

v_gene: TRBV5-5
j_gene: TRBJ2-5
d_gene: -
abundance: -
CDR3nt: TGTGCCAGCAGCTTCCCGGGACTGCAAGAGACCCAGTACTTC
CDR3aa: CASSFPGLQETQYF

v_gene: TRBV28
j_gene: TRBJ2-7
d_gene: TRBD1
abundance: -
CDR3nt: TGTGCCAGCAGTTTATGGTGGGACAGGGAACGAGAAAAGGTTACCTACGAGCAGTACTTC
CDR3aa: CASSLWWDREREKVTYEQYF

v_gene: TRBV27
j_gene: TRBJ1-2
d_gene: -
abundance: -
CDR3nt: TGTGCCAGTAAGGGGAGGGGGGCCTATGGCTACACCTTC
CDR3aa: CASKGRGAYGYTF

v_gene: TRBV7-2
j_gene: TRBJ2-5
d_gene: TRBD2
abundance: -
CDR3nt: TGTGCCAGCATCGGAGCGGGGTTGTACCAAGAGACCCAGTACTTC
CDR3aa: CASIGAGLYQETQYF

v_gene: TRBV7-9
j_gene: TRBJ2-3
d_gene: -
abundance: -
CDR3nt: TGTGCCAGCAGCTTAACGCGGCTCAAAAGCACAGATACGCAGTATTTT
CDR3aa: CASSLTRLKSTDTQYF

v_gene: TRBV9
j_gene: TRBJ2-5
d_gene: TRBD2
abundance: once
CDR3nt: TGTGCCAGCAGTAAGCGGGAAGGGACCCAGTACTTC
CDR3aa: CASSKREGTQYF

v_gene: TRBV27
j_gene: TRBJ1-1
d_gene: -
abundance: -
CDR3nt: TGTGCCAGCAGTTTAAGTTCGGGGAACACTGAAGCTTTCTTT
CDR3aa: CASSLSSGNTEAFF

v_gene: TRBV10-3
j_gene: TRBJ1-5
d_gene: -
abundance: -
CDR3nt: TGTGCCATCAAGGGGAATACTAGCAATCAGCCCCAGCATTTT
CDR3aa: CAIKGNTSNQPQHF

v_gene: TRBV11-1
j_gene: TRBJ2-7
d_gene: -
abundance: -
CDR3nt: TGTGCCAGCAGCCTCAACAGGGACGAGCAGTACTTC
CDR3aa: CASSLNRDEQYF

v_gene: TRBV19
j_gene: TRBJ1-3
d_gene: -
abundance: -
CDR3nt: TGTGCCAGTAGCAATTCCCCCTCTGGAAACACCATATATTTT
CDR3aa: CASSNSPSGNTIYF

v_gene: TRBV5-1
j_gene: TRBJ2-7
d_gene: TRBD2
abundance: -
CDR3nt: TGCGCCAGCAGGGAGGGGAGCGGGAGATCGGTAGACGAGCAGTACTTC
CDR3aa: CASREGSGRSVDEQYF

v_gene: TRBV9
j_gene: TRBJ1-4
d_gene: TRBD1
abundance: -
CDR3nt: TGTGCCAGCAGCCAACAGGGGGCTGGTGAAAAACTGTTTTTT
CDR3aa: CASSQQGAGEKLFF

v_gene: TRBV4-1
j_gene: TRBJ2-5
d_gene: TRBD1
abundance: -
CDR3nt: TGCGCCAGCAGCCAAGTGGGGGCAGGGGGCTTAGAGACCCAGTACTTC
CDR3aa: CASSQVGAGGLETQYF

v_gene: TRBV9
j_gene: TRBJ2-1
d_gene: TRBD2
abundance: -
CDR3nt: TGTGCCAGCAGCCCCGGGACTAGCATAAACAATGAGCAGTTCTTC
CDR3aa: CASSPGTSINNEQFF

v_gene: TRBV27
j_gene: TRBJ2-1
d_gene: -
abundance: -
CDR3nt: TGTGCCAGCAGTTTATTAACAGGGCGAGATGAGCAGTTCTTC
CDR3aa: CASSLLTGRDEQFF

v_gene: TRBV6-5
j_gene: TRBJ2-7
d_gene: -
abundance: few
CDR3nt: TGTGCCAGCAGTTACCAGGGGGGCTCCTACGAGCAGTACTTC
CDR3aa: CASSYQGGSYEQYF

v_gene: TRBV11-2
j_gene: TRBJ1-2
d_gene: -
abundance: -
CDR3nt: TGTGCCAGCAGCCCTAGGGGGTACTATGGCTACACCTTC
CDR3aa: CASSPRGYYGYTF

v_gene: TRBV6-1
j_gene: TRBJ1-5
d_gene: -
abundance: -
CDR3nt: TGTGCCAGCAGGAAAGGGGGGGGCGGCAATCAGCCCCAGCATTTT
CDR3aa: CASRKGGGGNQPQHF

v_gene: TRBV19
j_gene: TRBJ2-7
d_gene: TRBD1
abundance: -
CDR3nt: TGTGCCAGTAGTATTGGTCAGGGGGTCTACGAGCAGTACTTC
CDR3aa: CASSIGQGVYEQYF

v_gene: TRBV2
j_gene: TRBJ2-1
d_gene: TRBD1
abundance: -
CDR3nt: TGTGCCAGCAGTGAAGTGGAAGCAGGGGGCAATGAGCAGTTCTTC
CDR3aa: CASSEVEAGGNEQFF

v_gene: TRBV25-1
j_gene: TRBJ1-1
d_gene: -
abundance: -
CDR3nt: TGTGCCACCCGGGGGGGGTTGAACACTGAAGCTTTCTTT
CDR3aa: CATRGGLNTEAFF

v_gene: TRBV5-1
j_gene: TRBJ2-7
d_gene: -
abundance: few
CDR3nt: TGCGCCAGCAGCTTAGGACCGGGACTCCCAAACTACGAGCAGTACTTC
CDR3aa: CASSLGPGLPNYEQYF

v_gene: TRBV27
j_gene: TRBJ1-4
d_gene: -
abundance: many
CDR3nt: TGTGCCAGCAGTCCTCAGGGGAACAATGAAAAACTGTTTTTT
CDR3aa: CASSPQGNNEKLFF

v_gene: TRBV5-4
j_gene: TRBJ2-6
d_gene: -
abundance: once
CDR3nt: TGTGCCAGCAGCTTTAACTTGCCTGGGGCCAACGTCCTGACTTTC
CDR3aa: CASSFNLPGANVLTF

v_gene: TRBV7-2
j_gene: TRBJ2-5
d_gene: TRBD2
abundance: once
CDR3nt: TGTGCCAGCAGCTCCCTAGCGGGACAAGAGACCCAGTACTTC
CDR3aa: CASSSLAGQETQYF

v_gene: TRBV18
j_gene: TRBJ1-2
d_gene: -
abundance: -
CDR3nt: TGTGCCAGCTCACCGGGCGGGGACTATGGCTACACCTTC
CDR3aa: CASSPGGDYGYTF

v_gene: TRBV25-1
j_gene: TRBJ2-1
d_gene: TRBD1
abundance: -
CDR3nt: TGTGCCAGCAGTGAAGACAGGGACTCCTACAATGAGCAGTTCTTC
CDR3aa: CASSEDRDSYNEQFF

v_gene: TRBV6-1
j_gene: TRBJ2-5
d_gene: -
abundance: once
CDR3nt: TGTGCCAGCAGTGGGGAGCGGAGGGGGACCCAGTACTTC
CDR3aa: CASSGERRGTQYF

v_gene: TRBV9
j_gene: TRBJ2-3
d_gene: -
abundance: -
CDR3nt: TGTGCCAGCAGCGTGTTAGGAAGGGGCGCGGGCACAGATACGCAGTATTTT
CDR3aa: CASSVLGRGAGTDTQYF

v_gene: TRBV5-1
j_gene: TRBJ1-3
d_gene: TRBD1
abundance: -
CDR3nt: TGCGCCAGCAGCTTGGGCCCTAGGACAGGCTCTGGAAACACCATATATTTT
CDR3aa: CASSLGPRTGSGNTIYF

v_gene: TRBV29-1
j_gene: TRBJ1-2
d_gene: TRBD1
abundance: -
CDR3nt: TGCAGCGTAGAGCAGGGGGCAGGCTACACCTTC
CDR3aa: CSVEQGAGYTF

v_gene: TRBV2
j_gene: TRBJ2-7
d_gene: TRBD2
abundance: -
CDR3nt: TGTGCCAGCATCGATCAGCGGGAGGCCTACGAGCAGTACTTC
CDR3aa: CASIDQREAYEQYF

v_gene: TRBV11-2
j_gene: TRBJ1-2
d_gene: -
abundance: -
CDR3nt: TGTGCCAGCAGCCACGGGTCCTCGCGTCCTAACTATGGCTACACCTTC
CDR3aa: CASSHGSSRPNYGYTF

v_gene: TRBV5-1
j_gene: TRBJ2-3
d_gene: TRBD2
abundance: -
CDR3nt: TGCGCCAGCAGCTTGGGTCAAACTAGCGGGATTACAGATACGCAGTATTTT
CDR3aa: CASSLGQTSGITDTQYF

v_gene: TRBV6-5
j_gene: TRBJ2-3
d_gene: TRBD2
abundance: few
CDR3nt: TGTGCCAGCAGACCTCTTAGCGGGAGGACAGATACGCAGTATTTT
CDR3aa: CASRPLSGRTDTQYF

v_gene: TRBV10-3
j_gene: TRBJ2-3
d_gene: -
abundance: few
CDR3nt: TGTGCCATCAGTGTAGGTGGGGCAACAGATACGCAGTATTTT
CDR3aa: CAISVGGATDTQYF

v_gene: TRBV5-1
j_gene: TRBJ2-7
d_gene: TRBD2
abundance: -
CDR3nt: TGCGCCAGCAGCTTGGTAGGCGGGAGGGCCGGGTACGAGCAGTACTTC
CDR3aa: CASSLVGGRAGYEQYF

v_gene: TRBV7-3
j_gene: TRBJ2-1
d_gene: -
abundance: -
CDR3nt: TGTGCCAGCAGCGACCAGGGGAATGAGCAGTTCTTC
CDR3aa: CASSDQGNEQFF

v_gene: TRBV6-1
j_gene: TRBJ1-2
d_gene: -
abundance: few
CDR3nt: TGTGCCAGCAGGGTACCAGGGTATAACGGGGGCTACACCTTC
CDR3aa: CASRVPGYNGGYTF

v_gene: TRBV27
j_gene: TRBJ1-5
d_gene: TRBD1
abundance: -
CDR3nt: TGTGCCAGCAGTCAAATATCCGGGACAGGGGGCAATCAGCCCCAGCATTTT
CDR3aa: CASSQISGTGGNQPQHF

v_gene: TRBV4-1
j_gene: TRBJ1-5
d_gene: -
abundance: once
CDR3nt: TGCGCCAGCAGCCAAGTGGCAGCGACCGGCAATCAGCCCCAGCATTTT
CDR3aa: CASSQVAATGNQPQHF

v_gene: TRBV27
j_gene: TRBJ1-1
d_gene: TRBD1
abundance: -
CDR3nt: TGTGCCAGCAACTGGGGACAGCAGAACACTGAAGCTTTCTTT
CDR3aa: CASNWGQQNTEAFF

v_gene: TRBV28
j_gene: TRBJ1-1
d_gene: -
abundance: -
CDR3nt: TGTGCCAGCAGGGTAGGGGAGAACACTGAAGCTTTCTTT
CDR3aa: CASRVGENTEAFF

v_gene: TRBV30
j_gene: TRBJ1-4
d_gene: -
abundance: -
CDR3nt: TGTGCCTGGAGTGAAAGATCCAGGGGCATGACTAATGAAAAACTGTTTTTT
CDR3aa: CAWSERSRGMTNEKLFF

v_gene: TRBV28
j_gene: TRBJ1-1
d_gene: -
abundance: -
CDR3nt: TGTGCCAGCACCCCGGGCACTTTAAGGGGGAACACTGAAGCTTTCTTT
CDR3aa: CASTPGTLRGNTEAFF

v_gene: TRBV19
j_gene: TRBJ1-1
d_gene: -
abundance: -
CDR3nt: TGTGCCAGTAGTCAGAGGGAGGGGGGCACTGAAGCTTTCTTT
CDR3aa: CASSQREGGTEAFF

v_gene: TRBV28
j_gene: TRBJ2-7
d_gene: -
abundance: -
CDR3nt: TGTGCCAACACCCAAATTGGGGGGTCCTACGAGCAGTACTTC
CDR3aa: CANTQIGGSYEQYF

v_gene: TRBV29-1
j_gene: TRBJ1-2
d_gene: -
abundance: -
CDR3nt: TGCAGCGTTGAAGCGGGGGGACTATATGGCTACACCTTC
CDR3aa: CSVEAGGLYGYTF